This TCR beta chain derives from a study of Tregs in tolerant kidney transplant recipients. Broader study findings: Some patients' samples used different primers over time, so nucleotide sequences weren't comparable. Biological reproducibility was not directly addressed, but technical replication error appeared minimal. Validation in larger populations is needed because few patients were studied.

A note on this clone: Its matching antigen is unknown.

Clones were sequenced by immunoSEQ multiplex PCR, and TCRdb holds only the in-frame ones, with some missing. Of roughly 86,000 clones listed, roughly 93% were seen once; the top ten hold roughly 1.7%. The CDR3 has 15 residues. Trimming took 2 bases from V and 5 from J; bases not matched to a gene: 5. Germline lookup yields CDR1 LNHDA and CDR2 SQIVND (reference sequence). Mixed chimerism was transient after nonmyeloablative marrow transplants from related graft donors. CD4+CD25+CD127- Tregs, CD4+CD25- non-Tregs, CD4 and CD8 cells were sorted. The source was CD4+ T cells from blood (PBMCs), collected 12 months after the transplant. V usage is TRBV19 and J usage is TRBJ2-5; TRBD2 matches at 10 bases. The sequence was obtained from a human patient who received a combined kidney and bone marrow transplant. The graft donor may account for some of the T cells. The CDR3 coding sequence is TGTGCCAGTAGTATAAGAGCGGGGGGGCCCGAGACCCAGTACTTC. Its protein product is CASSIRAGGPETQYF.